The 19 T cell receptor beta chains reported below all come from one sample, sequenced in a study of T cell changes during pregnancy in multiple sclerosis. The method was immunoSEQ multiplex PCR; TCRdb's version includes in-frame clones alone and lacks a portion of them. The sample consists of approximately 69,000 clones, 90% to 95% of them appearing once. Material: CD4+ T cells from peripheral blood mononuclear cells, obtained in the third trimester of pregnancy. The receptors shown here come from a female donor in good health, enrolled as a control in a pregnancy study.

The chain links TRBV6-1 to TRBJ2-4; D perhaps matches TRBD2 (6 bases). V lost 4 bases and J lost 0, with 10 bases in between. The CDR3 has 15 residues. In germline, CDR1 is MNHNS, CDR2 SASEGT. The CDR3 coding sequence is TGTGCCAGCAGTGGAAGGGAGGTAGCCAAAAACATTCAGTACTTC. This translates into CASSGREVAKNIQYF.

The gene calls are TRBV11-1 and TRBJ1-3; no firm D call. Trimming shortened V by 4 bases and J by 0 bases, and 13 bases separated the two germline ends. The CDR3 consists of 16 residues. Germline lookup yields CDR1 SGHAT and CDR2 FQDESV (reference sequence). CDR3 amino acids: CASSSRRTYSGNTIYF. The CDR3 DNA reads TGTGCCAGCAGCTCGCGCCGAACCTACTCTGGAAACACCATATATTTT.

The chain carries TRBV6-6 and TRBJ1-1; TRBD1 might be the D (6 bases). V was shortened by 2 bases and J by 8 bases, with 12 bases between the two germline ends. There are 13 residues in the CDR3. CDR1 MNHNY and CDR2 SVGAGI come from the germline V gene (reference sequence). CDR3 coding DNA: TGTGCCAGCAGTTACCCGGACAGTGCGGAAGCTTTCTTT. This translates into CASSYPDSAEAFF.

V is TRBV10-2 and J is TRBJ1-6, with 7 bases fitting TRBD1. V shed 10 bases, J shed 6 bases, and the junction held 6 bases outside the gene matches. Germline CDR1 WSHSY, CDR2 SAAADI. The CDR3 length is 13 residues. For the CDR3, the DNA is TGCGCCACCAGGGACAGCTTTAATTCACCCCTCCACTTT. Translating it yields CATRDSFNSPLHF.

This rearrangement joins TRBV25-1 to TRBJ2-1, with D maybe TRBD2 (5 bases). V lost 9 bases and J lost 6, with 9 bases in between. Germline CDR1 MGHDK, CDR2 SYGVNS. The CDR3 consists of 11 residues. The CDR3 here is CASPAGNEQFF. The CDR3 nucleotides are TGTGCCAGTCCGGCGGGCAATGAGCAGTTCTTC.

The gene calls are TRBV6-5 and TRBJ1-2, with 10 bases aligning to TRBD1. The CDR3 sequence is 16 residues long. CDR1 and CDR2 (germline): MNHEY, SVGAGI. The trim removed 4 bases at V and 1 base at J, leaving 6 bases unmatched. The CDR3 DNA follows: TGTGCCAGCAGTTCCGGACAGGGGGTCCTTAACTATGGCTACACCTTC. Translation gives CASSSGQGVLNYGYTF.

This chain uses TRBV9 with TRBJ2-1; TRBD2 agrees at 15 bases. Germline CDR1 and CDR2: SGDLS and YYNGEE. CDR3 size: 19 residues. V gave up 8 bases and J gave up 0 bases; unmatched junction bases: 12. CDR3 sequence reads: CARLFEGLAGGRSYNEQFF. The CDR3 region has the DNA TGTGCCAGGCTCTTTGAGGGACTAGCGGGGGGTCGCTCCTACAATGAGCAGTTCTTC.

This clone was recorded a few times. V usage is TRBV30 and J usage is TRBJ1-1; perhaps TRBD1 as D (5 bases). The germline gives CDR1 GTSNPN, CDR2 SVGIG (reference sequence). V lost 0 bases, J lost 3 bases, and 8 bases lay in between. The CDR3 is 13 residues long. The CDR3 bases are TGTGCCTGGAGTGTTTACAGGTACACTGAAGCTTTCTTT. Its translation is CAWSVYRYTEAFF.

V gene TRBV7-9 combines with J gene TRBJ2-2; 9 nucleotides match TRBD2. Trimming at V came to 6 bases and at J to 7 bases, leaving 12 bases not matched to a gene. The germline V gene has CDR1 SEHNR and CDR2 FQNEAQ (reference sequence). The CDR3 has 16 amino acids. The CDR3 DNA follows: TGTGCCAGCAGACCCCTTAGCGGGGGAGGCGGCGGGGAGCTGTTTTTT. Translating gives CASRPLSGGGGGELFF. The entire variable domain, with the rest obtained from reference TRBV7-9 and TRBJ2-2, is as follows: DTGVSQNPRHKITKRGQNVTFRCDPISEHNRLYWYRQTLGQGPEFLTYFQNEAQLEKSRLLSDRFSAERPKGSFSTLEIQRTEQGDSAMYLCASRPLSGGGGGELFFGEGSRLTVL.

This clone occurred once. This chain joins TRBV9 and TRBJ2-2; unclear D gene. The CDR3 runs 16 residues. Per the germline V gene, CDR1 is SGDLS and CDR2 is YYNGEE. Trimming stripped 0 bases from V and 0 bases from J, with 9 bases between. The CDR3 bases are TGTGCCAGCAGCGTAGGCACTATCGCGAACACCGGGGAGCTGTTTTTT. Protein: CASSVGTIANTGELFF.

The gene calls are TRBV18 and TRBJ1-3; perhaps TRBD1 as D (5 bases). Trimming removed 3 bases from V and 1 base from J, with 7 bases in between. CDR3 length: 14 residues. Germline V gives CDR1 KGHSH, CDR2 LQKENI. For the CDR3, the DNA is TGTGCCAGCTCACCTCAGGGTTCTGGAAACACCATATATTTT. Translation: CASSPQGSGNTIYF.

The rearrangement uses TRBV19 and TRBJ1-2; 7 nucleotides agree with TRBD1. CDR3 length: 14 amino acids. The germline V gene encodes CDR1 LNHDA and CDR2 SQIVND (reference sequence). The J segment lost 4 bases and the V segment lost 4 bases, leaving 6 bases of the junction unmatched. The CDR3 sequence: CASSTRDRSYGYTF. The CDR3 DNA follows: TGTGCCAGTAGTACAAGGGACAGAAGCTATGGCTACACCTTC.

The chain joins TRBV15 to TRBJ2-1, with D possibly matching TRBD2 (6 bases). The V gene lost 1 base and the J gene lost 1 base, with 8 bases spanning the gap. CDR1 and CDR2 from the germline V gene are LNHNV and YYDKDF (reference sequence). This CDR3 spans 15 amino acids. In nucleotides, the CDR3 is TGTGCCACCAGCAGAGCGGCGGGGTCCTACAATGAGCAGTTCTTC. This codes for CATSRAAGSYNEQFF.

V usage is TRBV19 and J usage is TRBJ1-1; 8 bases are a match to TRBD1. V dropped 6 bases and J dropped 6; count of bases not matched to a gene: 9. CDR3 size: 14 residues. Per the germline V gene, CDR1 is LNHDA and CDR2 is SQIVND (reference sequence). CDR3 amino acids: CASSIRTGMAEAFF. DNA for the CDR3: TGTGCCAGTAGCATACGGACAGGGATGGCTGAAGCTTTCTTT.

The J gene is TRBJ1-6, the V gene TRBV11-2; D not certain. Germline-derived CDR1 and CDR2 are SGHAT and FQNNGV. This CDR3 has 13 residues. Trimming left V 5 bases short and J 11 bases short, with 13 bases between. CDR3 amino acids: CASSQFNTPPLHF. The CDR3 bases are TGTGCCAGCAGCCAATTCAATACTCCACCCCTCCACTTT. Variable domain in full (rest from reference TRBV11-2 and TRBJ1-6): EAGVAQSPRYKIIEKRQSVAFWCNPISGHATLYWYQQILGQGPKLLIQFQNNGVVDDSQLPKDRFSAERLKGVDSTLKIQPAKLEDSAVYLCASSQFNTPPLHFGNGTRLTVT.

The rearrangement links TRBV2 to TRBJ1-5; 10 nucleotides align to TRBD1. The germline V gene has CDR1 SNHLY and CDR2 FYNNEI. Trimming cost V 7 bases and J 2 bases; bases outside gene matches: 5. This CDR3 is 15 amino acids long. Here the CDR3 reads CASTMGTGGNQPQHF. The CDR3 DNA sequence: TGTGCCAGCACGATGGGGACAGGGGGCAATCAGCCCCAGCATTTT.

The V and J genes are TRBV11-3 and TRBJ2-5; 7 bases line up with TRBD1. Trimming at V came to 5 bases and at J to 2 bases, leaving 8 bases not matched to a gene. The germline gives CDR1 SGHNT, CDR2 YENEEA. The CDR3 is made up of 15 amino acids. The CDR3 spells CASSPTGQTQETQYF. In nucleotides, the CDR3 is TGTGCCAGCAGCCCTACGGGACAGACACAAGAGACCCAGTACTTC.

The chain joins TRBV18 to TRBJ1-2; 7 nucleotides agree with TRBD1. CDR1 KGHSH and CDR2 LQKENI come from the germline V gene. J gave up 5 bases and V 3 bases, and 9 bases lay outside the gene matches. This CDR3 is 15 amino acids long. The DNA of the CDR3 is TGTGCCAGCTCACCGGAACCGGGACAGCTTTATGGCTACACCTTC. It codes for CASSPEPGQLYGYTF.

This clone appeared a few times. The chain has TRBV9 and TRBJ2-1; D unclear. Germline V gene lookup returns CDR1 SGDLS and CDR2 YYNGEE. CDR3 length: 11 amino acids. With 4 bases removed from V and 8 bases from J, the gap between germline ends came to 7 bases. CDR3 coding DNA: TGTGCCAGCAGCTCACAGTATGAGCAGTTCTTC. Translating it yields CASSSQYEQFF.